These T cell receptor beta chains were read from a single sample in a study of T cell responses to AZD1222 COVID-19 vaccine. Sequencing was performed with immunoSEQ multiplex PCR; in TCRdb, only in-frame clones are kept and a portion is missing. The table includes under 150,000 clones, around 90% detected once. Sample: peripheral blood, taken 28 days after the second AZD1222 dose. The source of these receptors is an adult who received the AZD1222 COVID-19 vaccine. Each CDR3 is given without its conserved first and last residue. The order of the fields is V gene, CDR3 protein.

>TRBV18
ASSLDRIQETQY
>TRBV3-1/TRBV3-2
ASSRQASNYGYT
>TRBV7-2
ASSGQGRYEQY
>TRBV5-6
ASSSGTATNEKLF
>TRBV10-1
ASGDQTGGGYT
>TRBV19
ASSVSGGARNTEAF
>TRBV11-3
ASSFEGTTEAF
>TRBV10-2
ASSPSGGDHEQF
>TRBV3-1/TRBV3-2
ASSITTMNTEAF
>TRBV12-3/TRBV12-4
ASSDSYEQY
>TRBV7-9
ASSLLRGPAEAF
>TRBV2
ASRADRTSYEQY
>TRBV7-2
ASSPSVRVVYEQY
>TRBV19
ASRTGTYNSPLH
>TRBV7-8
ASSLRAGLGGYT
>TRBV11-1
ASSIRFRETQY
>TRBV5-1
ASSLTGQANTEAF
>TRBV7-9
ASSRVGGDLGRYT
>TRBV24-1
ATSDGSPGSPLH
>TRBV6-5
ASSYKLARLSSPLH
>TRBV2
ASWGEQGGVEQY
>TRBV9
ASSDSLSGITDTQY
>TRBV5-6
ASSLNRLVF
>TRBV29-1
SVERDRDGYT
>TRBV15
ATSRDLPYGYT
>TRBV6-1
ASSEEGAWGYT
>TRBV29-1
SVEVAWGEQY
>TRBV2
ASSVFSKLLGDTRGHVGNQPQH
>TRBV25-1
ASSPSTGGYEQY
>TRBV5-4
ASSPRGRGGSTDTQY
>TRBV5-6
ASSPPGSFANYGYT
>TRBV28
ASRKGGERNQPQH
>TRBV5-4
ASSVQGEYSPLH
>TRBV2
ASSDHNEQF
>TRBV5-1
ASSLSSGNTIY